The 24 T cell receptor beta chains below all came from one sample that was sequenced in a study of T-cell memory formation after mild COVID-19. Each CDR3 protein is one row after TCRdb ran MiXCR on the 5' RACE reads. The table has approximately 300,000 distinct CDR3 sequences, 15% seen once. Sequenced input: PBMCs or a T cell subset sorted from them (not recorded which). The receptors were gathered from a man in his late teens or twenties who had mild COVID-19 (a few samples of this study predate the infection). Cell type and time point are not known.

This clonotype has only a few counts. The J gene is TRBJ2-2, the V gene TRBV18; D gene uncertain. The CDR3 is 15 residues long. The germline gives CDR1 KGHSH, CDR2 LQKENI. V was trimmed by 3 bases and J by 4 bases, leaving 12 bases between them. The CDR3 coding sequence is TGTGCCAGCTCACCTCTCCAGTCCGGCACCGGGGAGCTGTTTTTT. Its protein product is CASSPLQSGTGELFF.

The chain has TRBV5-1 and TRBJ1-1; 8 bases fit TRBD1. V lost 4 bases to trimming and J lost 5 bases; unmatched junction nucleotides: 13. The CDR3 runs to 16 residues. The germline V gene encodes CDR1 SGHRS and CDR2 YFSETQ. The CDR3 is CASSPGRWTGTTEAFF. The CDR3 coding sequence is TGCGCCAGCAGCCCGGGCCGGTGGACAGGGACGACTGAAGCTTTCTTT.

The CDR3 protein is CSASPASGTPLHF. Written as DNA, the CDR3 is TGCAGTGCTAGTCCGGCGTCTGGGACACCCCTCCACTTT. The chain combines TRBV20-1 with TRBJ1-6; no definite D call. The CDR3 length is 13 residues. Trimming cost V 3 bases and J 11 bases, with 14 bases left between them. Germline loops: CDR1 DFQATT, CDR2 SNEGSKA (reference sequence).

This chain links TRBV29-1 with TRBJ2-5, with D perhaps TRBD2 (6 bases). The germline CDR1 and CDR2 sequences are SQVTM and ANQGSEA. The CDR3 is 14 residues long. With 4 bases removed from V and 5 bases from J, the gap between germline ends came to 17 bases. The CDR3 spells CSVVGRGGGETQYF. The CDR3 nucleotides are TGCAGCGTTGTTGGCAGAGGTGGGGGGGAGACCCAGTACTTC.

This clonotype occurred a few times. The CDR3 reads CASSYSSFEQYF. The CDR3 DNA reads TGTGCCAGCAGTTACTCGAGCTTCGAGCAGTACTTC. V gene TRBV6-2 or TRBV6-3 combines with J gene TRBJ2-7, with D unclear. Looked up from germline, CDR1 is MNHEY and CDR2 is SVGEGT. This CDR3 comprises 12 residues. V lost 0 bases and J lost 6, with 6 bases in between.

The chain uses TRBV29-1 and TRBJ1-2; D is unclear. V was trimmed by 7 bases and J by 9 bases, leaving 15 bases between them. CDR3 length equals 11 residues. From germline, CDR1 is SQVTM and CDR2 ANQGSEA. The CDR3: CSDIRGESYTF. The CDR3 DNA is TGCAGCGATATTCGAGGCGAGAGCTACACCTTC.

Only a few counts were recorded for this clonotype. The gene calls are TRBV19 and TRBJ1-1; D unresolved. The V end lost 2 bases, the J end lost 4 bases, and 11 bases lay between the germline ends. The CDR3 consists of 14 residues. Germline V lookup: CDR1 LNHDA, CDR2 SQIVND (reference sequence). DNA for the CDR3: TGTGCCAGTAGTATATCCTGGGTGGGCACTGAAGCTTTCTTT. Encoded protein: CASSISWVGTEAFF.

The chain carries TRBV5-8 and TRBJ1-2; TRBD1 aligns across 10 bases. Germline loops: CDR1 SGHTS, CDR2 YDEGEE. The J segment lost 4 bases and the V segment lost 1 base, leaving 1 base of the junction unmatched. This CDR3 is built from 14 residues. In DNA, the CDR3 is TGTGCCAGCAGCTTGTGGGACAGGGGCTATGGCTACACCTTC. Its protein product is CASSLWDRGYGYTF.

There are many counts of this clonotype. This rearrangement joins TRBV5-1 to TRBJ2-1; TRBD2 might be the D (5 bases). Per germline, CDR1 SGHRS and CDR2 YFSETQ. Trimming took 4 bases from V and 7 from J, leaving 12 bases between them. This CDR3 spans 13 amino acids. This CDR3 reads CASSLLTRNEQFF. The CDR3 DNA reads TGCGCCAGCAGCCTACTAACTAGAAATGAGCAGTTCTTC.

J is TRBJ2-1 and V is TRBV4-3, with TRBD2 matching 8 bases. The CDR3 contains 16 residues. With 0 bases clipped from V and 2 bases from J, the junction kept 3 bases outside the gene matches. The germline CDR1 and CDR2 sequences are LGHNA and YSLEER. CDR3 in amino acids: CASSQDWRGAYNEQFF. The DNA for the CDR3 is TGCGCCAGCAGCCAAGACTGGCGGGGGGCCTACAATGAGCAGTTCTTC.

This clonotype occurred a few times. The J gene is TRBJ1-5, the V gene TRBV7-6; the D is unclear. CDR1 is SGHVS, CDR2 FNYEAQ, per germline. The V gene lost 0 bases and the J gene lost 6 bases, with 15 bases spanning the gap. This CDR3 has 16 residues. CDR3 sequence: CASSLAPDAGPQPQHF. In DNA, the CDR3 is TGTGCCAGCAGCTTAGCCCCGGACGCCGGACCTCAGCCCCAGCATTTT.

This chain joins TRBV20-1 and TRBJ2-5; a weak D match, TRBD2 (5 bases). V shed 1 base and J shed 1 base, with 13 bases lying between them. The CDR3 contains 15 residues. The germline gives CDR1 DFQATT, CDR2 SNEGSKA (reference sequence). The CDR3 loop is CSARGSEVSQETQYF. In nucleotides, the CDR3 is TGCAGTGCTAGAGGCTCGGAGGTATCCCAAGAGACCCAGTACTTC.

This clonotype was observed a few times. This rearrangement joins TRBV2 to TRBJ2-2; 7 nucleotides match TRBD1. There are 15 residues in the CDR3. In germline, CDR1 is SNHLY, CDR2 FYNNEI. The J segment lost 5 bases and the V segment lost 8 bases, leaving 11 bases of the junction unmatched. The CDR3 is CASQGDSAFTGELFF. DNA of the CDR3: TGTGCCAGCCAGGGGGACAGTGCCTTTACCGGGGAGCTGTTTTTT. The whole variable domain, remainder taken from reference TRBV2 and TRBJ2-2, is EPEVTQTPSHQVTQMGQEVILRCVPISNHLYFYWYRQILGQKVEFLVSFYNNEISEKSEIFDDQFSVERPDGSNFTLKIRSTKLEDSAMYFCASQGDSAFTGELFFGEGSRLTVL.

This clonotype showed up just a few times. The V gene is TRBV7-9, the J gene TRBJ2-2; D may correspond to TRBD1 or TRBD2 (6 bases each). The CDR3 is 15 amino acids. The germline V and J ends were trimmed by 1 base and 11 bases, with 17 bases remaining between them. CDR1 is SEHNR and CDR2 is FQNEAQ in the germline V gene (reference sequence). CDR3 DNA sequence: TGTGCCAGCAGCTTAGAGTATGGCGGGGACAACGAGCTGTTTTTT. It codes for CASSLEYGGDNELFF.

V usage is TRBV6-5 and J usage is TRBJ2-1, with unresolved D. CDR3 length equals 14 residues. The V end was cut by 5 bases, the J end by 3 bases, with 11 bases between. Germline V gives CDR1 MNHEY, CDR2 SVGAGI. For the CDR3, the DNA is TGTGCCAGCAGTCCCAGCGTTGTCTACAATGAGCAGTTCTTC. Residues: CASSPSVVYNEQFF.

Only a few counts were recorded for this clonotype. The chain carries TRBV7-9 and TRBJ1-2; 9 bases fit TRBD1. The CDR3 is 14 residues long. CDR1 and CDR2 (germline): SEHNR, FQNEAQ (reference sequence). After removal of 3 bases from V and 3 bases from J, the junction contained 2 bases not matched to a gene. This chain's CDR3 is CASSLTGGYYGYTF. The CDR3 DNA is TGTGCCAGCAGCTTGACAGGGGGTTACTATGGCTACACCTTC.

This clonotype was seen a few times. The rearrangement joins TRBV7-3 to TRBJ1-1; 9 bases agree with TRBD1. CDR3 length: 14 residues. The germline CDR1 and CDR2 sequences are SGHTA and FQGTGA. V shed 2 bases and J 5 bases; nucleotides not matched to a gene: 3. The DNA of the CDR3 is TGTGCCAGCAGCTTAGTGGGACAGGGAACTGAAGCTTTCTTT. Amino acids: CASSLVGQGTEAFF.

This clonotype has ten or more counts. The rearrangement uses TRBV5-1 and TRBJ2-1; 11 bases agree with TRBD1. Germline V gene lookup returns CDR1 SGHRS and CDR2 YFSETQ. The CDR3 spans 16 residues. J lost 6 bases, V lost 4 bases, and 9 bases had no gene match. CDR3 amino acids: CASSQGQGASGNEQFF. CDR3 nucleotide sequence: TGCGCCAGCAGCCAAGGACAGGGGGCATCGGGCAATGAGCAGTTCTTC.

The chain links TRBV5-6 to TRBJ1-4, with 12 bases aligning to TRBD1. With V trimmed by 7 bases and J by 2 bases, 3 bases remained unmatched. The CDR3 is 15 amino acids. The germline gives CDR1 SGHDT, CDR2 YYEEEE. In nucleotides, the CDR3 is TGTGCCAGCGGGACAGGGGGCTTTACTAATGAAAAACTGTTTTTT. It yields the protein CASGTGGFTNEKLFF. Variable domain in full (rest from reference TRBV5-6 and TRBJ1-4): DAGVTQSPTHLIKTRGQQVTLRCSPKSGHDTVSWYQQALGQGPQFIFQYYEEEERQRGNFPDRFSGHQFPNYSSELNVNALLLGDSALYLCASGTGGFTNEKLFFGSGTQLSVL.

The chain has TRBV7-9 and TRBJ2-5; D is uncertain. Trimming shortened V by 5 bases and J by 3 bases, and 16 bases separated the two germline ends. The CDR3 runs to 15 residues. CDR1 and CDR2 from the germline V gene are SEHNR and FQNEAQ (reference sequence). In nucleotides, the CDR3 is TGTGCCAGCAGCCTTGGGTTTTTGGCAGAAGAGACCCAGTACTTC. It encodes CASSLGFLAEETQYF.

This clonotype was seen many times. The CDR3 DNA is TGTGCCAGCAGCCCTGGGACAGGCTACGAGCAGTACTTC. Its protein product is CASSPGTGYEQYF. The chain combines TRBV7-6 with TRBJ2-7; 8 nucleotides line up with TRBD1. Germline V gene lookup returns CDR1 SGHVS and CDR2 FNYEAQ. After removal of 5 bases from V and 3 bases from J, the junction contained 3 bases not matched to a gene. This CDR3 contains 13 residues.

The chain combines TRBV6-2 or TRBV6-3 with TRBJ2-1; D is ambiguous. V lost 7 bases and J 9 bases, leaving 25 bases between the germline ends. The germline V gene encodes CDR1 MNHEY and CDR2 SVGEGT. The CDR3 is 16 residues long. The CDR3 here is CASTPSNGVTGREQFF. CDR3 bases: TGTGCCAGCACCCCCTCAAATGGGGTCACGGGCCGTGAGCAGTTCTTC.

This clonotype appeared a few times. This chain uses TRBV29-1 with TRBJ2-3, with a tentative D call TRBD2 (7 bases). Trimming shortened V by 3 bases and J by 1 base, and 11 bases separated the two germline ends. This CDR3 has 14 residues. CDR1 and CDR2 (germline): SQVTM, ANQGSEA. The CDR3 region has the DNA TGCAGCGTTGATGCGGGGGCCCGCACAGATACGCAGTATTTT. It specifies CSVDAGARTDTQYF.

This chain's CDR3 is CSARHPGVTYNEQFF. CDR3 bases: TGCAGTGCTAGACACCCGGGGGTAACCTACAATGAGCAGTTCTTC. This chain uses TRBV20-1 with TRBJ2-1; tentatively, D is TRBD2 (6 bases). The CDR3 extends over 15 amino acids. Trimming cost V 2 bases and J 2 bases, with 13 bases left between them. The V gene's germline CDR1 is DFQATT and CDR2 SNEGSKA (reference sequence).